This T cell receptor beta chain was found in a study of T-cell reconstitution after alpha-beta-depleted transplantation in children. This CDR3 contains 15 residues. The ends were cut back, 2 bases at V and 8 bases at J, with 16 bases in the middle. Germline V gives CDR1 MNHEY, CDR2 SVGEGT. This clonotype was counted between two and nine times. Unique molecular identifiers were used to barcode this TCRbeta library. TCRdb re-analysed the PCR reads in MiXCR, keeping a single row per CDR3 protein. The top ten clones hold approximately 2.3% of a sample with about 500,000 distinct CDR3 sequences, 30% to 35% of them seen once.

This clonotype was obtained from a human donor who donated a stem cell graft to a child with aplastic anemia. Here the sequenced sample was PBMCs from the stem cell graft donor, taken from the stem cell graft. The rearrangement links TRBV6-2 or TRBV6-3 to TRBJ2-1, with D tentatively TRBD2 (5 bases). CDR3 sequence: CASSYDSAHGDEQFF. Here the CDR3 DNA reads TGTGCCAGCAGTTACGATAGCGCACATGGGGATGAGCAGTTCTTC.